These T cell receptor beta chains were read from a single sample in a study of cytomegalovirus exposure and HLA in healthy donors. Clones were read by immunoSEQ multiplex PCR, and TCRdb kept only the in-frame ones, dropping some. The table shows 150,000 or so clones, with around nine tenths occurring only once. Sequenced: PBMCs. These receptors were taken from a man aged 18 to 35 in good health and CMV-seropositive. Each CDR3 is given with its conserved first and last residue. D genes are given only for firm matches. The size of a clone is reported for some rows only, either as once, few or many, or as a class for expanded clones.

CDR3 DNA: TGTGCCAGCAGTGAATTGGGGACAGGGAACTCTGGAAACACCATATATTTT
CDR3 protein: CASSELGTGNSGNTIYF
D gene: TRBD1
J gene: TRBJ1-3
clone size: NA
V gene: TRBV2

CDR3 DNA: TGCGCCAGCAGCGAAGGGACAGGGGGCTCTGGGGCCAACGTCCTGACTTTC
CDR3 protein: CASSEGTGGSGANVLTF
D gene: TRBD1
J gene: TRBJ2-6
clone size: NA
V gene: TRBV4-3

CDR3 DNA: TGTGCCAGCAGCTTGACCGAGGATCAGCCCCAGCATTTT
CDR3 protein: CASSLTEDQPQHF
D gene: NA
J gene: TRBJ1-5
clone size: NA
V gene: TRBV7-2

CDR3 DNA: TGCGCCAGCAGCTCCAACGCGCTCACAGATACGCAGTATTTT
CDR3 protein: CASSSNALTDTQYF
D gene: NA
J gene: TRBJ2-3
clone size: once
V gene: TRBV5-1

CDR3 DNA: TGTGCCAGCAGCTCGTTAATTTCAAGAGGGGGAGAAGAGACCCAGTACTTC
CDR3 protein: CASSSLISRGGEETQYF
D gene: NA
J gene: TRBJ2-5
clone size: NA
V gene: TRBV7-7

CDR3 DNA: TGTGCCAGCAGTGTCGGGACAGCCCTTGCTATTTACAATGAGCAGTTCTTC
CDR3 protein: CASSVGTALAIYNEQFF
D gene: TRBD1
J gene: TRBJ2-1
clone size: NA
V gene: TRBV25-1

CDR3 DNA: TGCGCCAGCAGCCCGGGGGACGGTTTTAACTATGGCTACACCTTC
CDR3 protein: CASSPGDGFNYGYTF
D gene: NA
J gene: TRBJ1-2
clone size: NA
V gene: TRBV4-3

CDR3 DNA: TGCAGCGCGGGGGGAGGGCCCGGCGAGCAGTACTTC
CDR3 protein: CSAGGGPGEQYF
D gene: TRBD2
J gene: TRBJ2-7
clone size: few
V gene: TRBV29-1

CDR3 DNA: TGTGCCAGCAGTTGGGCCGATAATGAAAAACTGTTTTTT
CDR3 protein: CASSWADNEKLFF
D gene: NA
J gene: TRBJ1-4
clone size: few
V gene: TRBV11-2

CDR3 DNA: TGTGCCAGCTCACCGGACGGGACAGGGTTAGGCTACACCTTC
CDR3 protein: CASSPDGTGLGYTF
D gene: TRBD1
J gene: TRBJ1-2
clone size: NA
V gene: TRBV18

CDR3 DNA: TGTGCCAGCAGCCAAGTGACTAGCGGGGGGGCGGATGAGCAGTTCTTC
CDR3 protein: CASSQVTSGGADEQFF
D gene: TRBD2
J gene: TRBJ2-1
clone size: NA
V gene: TRBV14

CDR3 DNA: TGTGCCAGCAGCTTGGGACAGAATCAGCCCCAGCATTTT
CDR3 protein: CASSLGQNQPQHF
D gene: TRBD1
J gene: TRBJ1-5
clone size: NA
V gene: TRBV7-8

CDR3 DNA: TGTGCCAGCAGCTTAGGACGCGGGCGGACTTCCTACGAGCAGTACTTC
CDR3 protein: CASSLGRGRTSYEQYF
D gene: NA
J gene: TRBJ2-7
clone size: once
V gene: TRBV7-2

CDR3 DNA: TGTGCCTGGAGTAGGAAAACAGGGCGCTACGAGCAGTACTTC
CDR3 protein: CAWSRKTGRYEQYF
D gene: NA
J gene: TRBJ2-7
clone size: NA
V gene: TRBV30

CDR3 DNA: TGTGCCAGCAGCTTGGCAGGAAGTTTGAACACTGAAGCTTTCTTT
CDR3 protein: CASSLAGSLNTEAFF
D gene: NA
J gene: TRBJ1-1
clone size: NA
V gene: TRBV7-9

CDR3 DNA: TGTGCCAGCATTAAACAGGGTAGCTCCTACGAGCAGTACTTC
CDR3 protein: CASIKQGSSYEQYF
D gene: NA
J gene: TRBJ2-7
clone size: NA
V gene: TRBV28

CDR3 DNA: TGTGCCAGCAGCCCGGGATTCGCCAGGCGTAATAATGAAAAACTGTTTTTT
CDR3 protein: CASSPGFARRNNEKLFF
D gene: NA
J gene: TRBJ1-4
clone size: NA
V gene: TRBV14